This T cell receptor beta chain appears in the sequencing data of a study of PD-L1 blockade in urothelial cancer. Study background: Blood was analyzed 3 weeks (second dose) and 6 weeks after treatment start.

Synthetic TCR analog templates were added to each PCR reaction. The protocol was immunoSEQ multiplex PCR, while the TCRdb copy is restricted to in-frame clones and leaves out a portion. The profile shows tens of thousands of clones, approximately 90% of them singletons. Germline V gene lookup returns CDR1 SGHDN and CDR2 FVKESK. Trimming shortened V by 0 bases and J by 0 bases, and 6 bases separated the two germline ends. CDR3 length: 15 residues. Source: PBMCs, taken around atezolizumab (anti-PD-L1) treatment. V and J are TRBV14 and TRBJ1-3; D is ambiguous. The receptor was derived from a man between 60 and 75 years old with urothelial cancer. This chain's CDR3 is CASSQERYSGNTIYF. The CDR3, as DNA: TGTGCCAGCAGCCAAGAGAGGTACTCTGGAAACACCATATATTTT.